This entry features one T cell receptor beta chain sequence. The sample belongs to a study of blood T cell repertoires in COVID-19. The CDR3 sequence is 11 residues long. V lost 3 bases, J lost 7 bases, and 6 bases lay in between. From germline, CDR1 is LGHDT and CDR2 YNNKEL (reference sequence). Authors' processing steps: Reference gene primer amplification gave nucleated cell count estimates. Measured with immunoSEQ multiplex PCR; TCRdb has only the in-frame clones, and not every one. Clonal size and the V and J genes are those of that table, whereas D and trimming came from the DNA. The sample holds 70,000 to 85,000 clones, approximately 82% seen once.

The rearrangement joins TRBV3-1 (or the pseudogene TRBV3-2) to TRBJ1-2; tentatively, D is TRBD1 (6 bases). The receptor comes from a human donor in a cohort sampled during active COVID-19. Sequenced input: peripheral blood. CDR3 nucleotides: TGTGCCAGCAGCCACAGGGGTGGCTACACCTTC. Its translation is CASSHRGGYTF.